The 12 T cell receptor beta chains below come from one sample, sequenced in a study of CD8+CD57+ T cells in acquired aplastic anemia. Genomic DNA, the template, was used for profiling of the TCR beta VDJ and CDR3. From the reads, TCRdb called clonotypes with MiXCR, one entry per CDR3 protein. There are around 200,000 distinct CDR3 sequences in the sample; roughly half occur only once, and around a tenth lies in the top ten. All patients picked for sequencing had shown, by flow cytometry, an expansion of CD8+CD57+ cells. Sequencing input: sorted CD4+, CD8+, or CD8+CD57+ T cells (not recorded which) from PBMCs. The source of these receptors is a human donor with aplastic anemia.

This sequence joins TRBV7-8 and TRBJ2-7; D uncertain. The CDR3 is 14 residues long. Germline assignment: CDR1 SGHVS and CDR2 FQNEAQ. V lost 0 bases, J lost 1 base, and 7 bases lay in between. The CDR3 reads CASSLADLSYEQYF. The CDR3, as DNA: TGTGCCAGCAGCTTAGCGGACCTATCCTACGAGCAGTACTTC. Combining the CDR3 with reference TRBV7-8 and TRBJ2-7 gives the whole variable domain GAGVSQSPRYKVAKRGQDVALRCDPISGHVSLFWYQQALGQGPEFLTYFQNEAQLDKSGLPSDRFFAERPEGSVSTLKIQRTQQEDSAVYLCASSLADLSYEQYFGPGTRLTVT.

This rearrangement joins TRBV7-8 to TRBJ2-3; D perhaps matches TRBD2 (6 bases). The CDR3 totals 15 residues. CDR1 and CDR2 from the germline V gene are SGHVS and FQNEAQ. Trimming removed 5 bases at V and 1 base at J, with 13 bases between. The DNA of the CDR3 is TGTGCCAGCAGCCTGACTAAGCGGGGCACAGATACGCAGTATTTT. It encodes CASSLTKRGTDTQYF.

This clonotype was counted only a few times. The chain combines TRBV18 with TRBJ2-2, with D possibly TRBD1 on 5 matching bases. Germline loops: CDR1 KGHSH, CDR2 LQKENI. Trimming stripped 2 bases from V and 5 bases from J, with 12 bases between. This CDR3 is built from 15 residues. The CDR3 region has the DNA TGTGCCAGCTCACCAGAGCAAGGGGCGACCGGGGAGCTGTTTTTT. This sequence encodes CASSPEQGATGELFF.

This clonotype was seen at least ten times. V and J are TRBV29-1 and TRBJ2-1; no definite D call. The V and J ends lost 3 bases and 0 bases respectively, with 18 bases between them. In germline, CDR1 is SQVTM, CDR2 ANQGSEA. The length of the CDR3 is 17 residues. CDR3 DNA: TGCAGCGTTGATCCCCTTGGGTACTTTAGCTCCTACAATGAGCAGTTCTTC. It encodes CSVDPLGYFSSYNEQFF.

The chain couples TRBV7-8 to TRBJ2-5, with TRBD1 matching over 7 bases. Germline lookup yields CDR1 SGHVS and CDR2 FQNEAQ. With 5 bases clipped from V and 7 bases from J, the junction kept 10 bases outside the gene matches. CDR3 length equals 14 residues. CDR3 region: CASSRDSPSGTQYF. DNA of the CDR3: TGTGCCAGCAGCCGGGACAGCCCCTCGGGGACCCAGTACTTC.

The chain has TRBV29-1 and TRBJ1-1; D gene uncertain. The CDR3 has 12 residues. The V end was cut by 2 bases, the J end by 4 bases, with 8 bases between. Germline assignment: CDR1 SQVTM and CDR2 ANQGSEA. DNA of the CDR3: TGCAGCGTTGAACCAAAAGGCACTGAAGCTTTCTTT. Its translation: CSVEPKGTEAFF.

The count of this clonotype is one. This chain uses TRBV15 with TRBJ1-6; perhaps TRBD1 as D (5 bases). V was trimmed by 4 bases and J by 5 bases, leaving 12 bases between them. Looked up from germline, CDR1 is LNHNV and CDR2 is YYDKDF (reference sequence). This CDR3 has 15 amino acids. CDR3 loop: CATSIQVGHNSPLHF. The DNA for the CDR3 is TGTGCCACCAGCATACAGGTGGGCCATAATTCACCCCTCCACTTT.

The rearrangement uses TRBV25-1 and TRBJ1-6; D not certain. The V gene's germline CDR1 is MGHDK and CDR2 SYGVNS. This CDR3 region has 16 residues. V lost 2 bases, J lost 6 bases, and 14 bases lay in between. The CDR3 loop reads CASSESRARANSPLHF. The CDR3 nucleotides read TGTGCCAGCAGTGAAAGTAGGGCCAGAGCTAATTCACCCCTCCACTTT.

This clonotype was observed many times. This chain connects TRBV6-1 to TRBJ2-7, with TRBD1 matching 8 bases. From germline, CDR1 is MNHNS and CDR2 SASEGT. The CDR3 totals 14 residues. The J segment lost 7 bases and the V segment lost 5 bases, leaving 10 bases of the junction unmatched. CDR3 in DNA: TGTGCCAGCAGTACCCGGACAGGGCCCCAAGAGCAGTACTTC. Protein sequence: CASSTRTGPQEQYF.

The V call is TRBV19, the J call TRBJ2-6; weak D call: TRBD2 (5 bases). Germline V lookup: CDR1 LNHDA, CDR2 SQIVND (reference sequence). The V end lost 3 bases, the J end lost 2 bases, and 5 bases lay between the germline ends. The length of the CDR3 is 14 residues. The CDR3 region is CASSMEAGANVLTF. CDR3 nucleotides: TGTGCCAGTAGTATGGAGGCTGGGGCCAACGTCCTGACTTTC.

This clonotype was seen just once. The rearrangement links TRBV24-1 to TRBJ2-5, with D unclear. Germline CDR1 reads KGHDR; CDR2 reads SFDVKD. This CDR3 comprises 13 residues. Trimming pared 5 bases from V and 10 bases from J, leaving 16 bases between. CDR3 loop: CATSARDPHVQYF. The CDR3 nucleotides are TGTGCCACCAGTGCTAGAGACCCTCATGTCCAGTACTTC.

This clonotype was counted at least ten times. The chain is built from TRBV7-8 and TRBJ1-5; no clear D gene. V was clipped by 5 bases and J by 2 bases, with 19 bases between them. The CDR3 is 17 amino acids. CDR1 SGHVS and CDR2 FQNEAQ come from the germline V gene. The CDR3 coding sequence is TGTGCCAGCAGCCCCATTAGCATTTCGGCAGGCAATCAGCCCCAGCATTTT. Translated: CASSPISISAGNQPQHF.